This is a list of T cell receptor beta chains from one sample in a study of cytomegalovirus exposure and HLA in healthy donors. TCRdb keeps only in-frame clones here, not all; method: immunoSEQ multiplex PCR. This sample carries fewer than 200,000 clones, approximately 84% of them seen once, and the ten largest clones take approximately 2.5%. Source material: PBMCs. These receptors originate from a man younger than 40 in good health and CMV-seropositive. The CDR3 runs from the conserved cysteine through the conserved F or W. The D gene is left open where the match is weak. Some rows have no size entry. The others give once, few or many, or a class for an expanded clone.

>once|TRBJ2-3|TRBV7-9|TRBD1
TGTGCCAGCAGCTTGGGACAGGGGGTGCAGGCATATTATTTT
CASSLGQGVQAYYF
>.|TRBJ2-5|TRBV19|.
TGTGCCAGTAGTATACGAGAGAGAAAAGAGACCCAGTACTTC
CASSIRERKETQYF
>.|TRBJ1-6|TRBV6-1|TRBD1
TGTGCCAGCAGTGAAACAGGGGAAAATTCACCCCTCCACTTT
CASSETGENSPLHF
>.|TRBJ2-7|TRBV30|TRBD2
TGTGCCTGGAGTCGGGGGGAGCGGGAGGTCGACGAGCAGTACTTC
CAWSRGEREVDEQYF
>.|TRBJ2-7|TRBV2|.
TGTGCCAGCTCATGGGGACGGGAGATCTCCTACGAGCAGTACTTC
CASSWGREISYEQYF
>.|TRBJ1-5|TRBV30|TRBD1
TGTGCCTGGAGTCGGGGAACAGGGGGACAGCCCCAGCATTTT
CAWSRGTGGQPQHF
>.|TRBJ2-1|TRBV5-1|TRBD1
TGCGCCAGCAGTGAGAGGGCAGGGGGAATGACCTACAATGAGCAGTTCTTC
CASSERAGGMTYNEQFF
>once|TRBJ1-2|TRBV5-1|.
TGCGCCAGCAGCGCCCCAGGCCCCTATGGCTACACCTTC
CASSAPGPYGYTF
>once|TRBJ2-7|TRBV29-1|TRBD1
TGCAGCGTTGGTGCTTTAACCCGGGACAGGGATTACGAGCAGTACTTC
CSVGALTRDRDYEQYF
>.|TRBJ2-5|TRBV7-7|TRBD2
TGTGCTAGCAGCTTAGGACTAGCGGGAGGGGAGACCCAGTACTTC
CASSLGLAGGETQYF
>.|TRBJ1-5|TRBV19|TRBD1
TGTGCCAGTAGTTTCGACAGGGGTCATCAGCCCCAGCATTTT
CASSFDRGHQPQHF
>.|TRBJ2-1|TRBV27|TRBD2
TGTGCCAGCAGTTTCCCTATAGCGGGAGGGCCTGTAGTCTTC
CASSFPIAGGPVVF
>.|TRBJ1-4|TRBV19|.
TGTGCCAGTAGTATAGGACATACTAATGAAAAACTGTTTTTT
CASSIGHTNEKLFF
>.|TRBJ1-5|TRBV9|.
TGTGCCAGCAGCCCTGCCGGGACTTCGGATCAGCCCCAGCATTTT
CASSPAGTSDQPQHF
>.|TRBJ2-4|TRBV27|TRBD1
TGTGCCAGCAGTAAACTAGGACAGGGAGAAAACATTCAGTACTTC
CASSKLGQGENIQYF
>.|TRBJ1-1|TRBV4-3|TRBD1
TGCGCCAGCAGCCAACAGGGGGACAGGAACACTGAAGCTTTCTTT
CASSQQGDRNTEAFF
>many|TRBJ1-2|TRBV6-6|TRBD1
TGTGCCAGCAGCTTACAGGGGGCGAATGGCTACACCTTC
CASSLQGANGYTF
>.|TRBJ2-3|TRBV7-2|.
TGTGCCAGCACCACTAGATACGGCACAGATACGCAGTATTTT
CASTTRYGTDTQYF
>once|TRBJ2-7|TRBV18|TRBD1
TGTGCCAGCTCGCCCGGGACAGGGGCAAACGAGCAGTACTTC
CASSPGTGANEQYF
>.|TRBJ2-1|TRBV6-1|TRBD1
TGTGCCAGCAGCGCGGACAGGGGGCATTACAATGAGCAGTTCTTC
CASSADRGHYNEQFF
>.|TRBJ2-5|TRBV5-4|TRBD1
TGTGCCAGCAGCCCGGACAGGGTCGAGACCCAGTACTTC
CASSPDRVETQYF
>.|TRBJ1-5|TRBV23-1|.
TGCGCCAGCAGTCAATCGGTCCAGGGCCTACGGGGGGTGCCCCAGCATTTT
CASSQSVQGLRGVPQHF
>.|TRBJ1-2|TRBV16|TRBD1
TGTGCCAGCAGCCCGACAGGGGGCAACTATGGCTACACCTTC
CASSPTGGNYGYTF
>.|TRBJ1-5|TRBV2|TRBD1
TGTGCCAGCAGCTCACAGGGGGGCAATCAGCCCCAGCATTTT
CASSSQGGNQPQHF
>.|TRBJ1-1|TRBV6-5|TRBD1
TGTGCCAGCAAGGGACAGCTGGACACTGAAGCTTTCTTT
CASKGQLDTEAFF
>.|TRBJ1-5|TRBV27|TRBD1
TGTGCCAGCAGTTCGGCCCGACAGGGTAGTCAGCCCCAGCATTTT
CASSSARQGSQPQHF
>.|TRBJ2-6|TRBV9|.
TGTGCCAGCAGCGTAGGAGAGAGGGAACCCTCTGGGGCCAACGTCCTGACTTTC
CASSVGEREPSGANVLTF
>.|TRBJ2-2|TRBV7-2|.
TGTGCCAGCAGCTTTGGTGGCAGGGTTGGTGGCGGGGAGCTGTTTTTT
CASSFGGRVGGGELFF
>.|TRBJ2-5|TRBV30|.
TGTGCCTGGTCTTTACTGGAGACCCAGTACTTC
CAWSLLETQYF
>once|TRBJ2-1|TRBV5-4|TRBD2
TGTGCCAGCAGCCTGACTAGCGGGAGAGGAAATGAGCAGTTCTTC
CASSLTSGRGNEQFF
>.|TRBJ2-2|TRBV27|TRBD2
TGTGCCAGCAGTTTAATCGGGAGGGGCACCGGGGAGCTGTTTTTT
CASSLIGRGTGELFF
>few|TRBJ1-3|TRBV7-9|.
TGTGCCAGCAGGAGGGATAGTGGAAACACCATATATTTT
CASRRDSGNTIYF
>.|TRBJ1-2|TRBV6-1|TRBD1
TGTGCCAGCAGTGAGGGACAGGAGAAATATGGCTACACCTTC
CASSEGQEKYGYTF
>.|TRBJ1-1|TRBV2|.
TGTGCCAGCACGGGAATTCGGGTGAACACTGAAGCTTTCTTT
CASTGIRVNTEAFF
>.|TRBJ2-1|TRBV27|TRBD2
TGTGCCAGCAGTATGCTAGCGGGTGTTTCCTACAATGAGCAGTTCTTC
CASSMLAGVSYNEQFF
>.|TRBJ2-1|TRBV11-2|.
TGTGCCAGCAGCTTACAGGACTTGGGGTACAATGAGCAGTTCTTC
CASSLQDLGYNEQFF
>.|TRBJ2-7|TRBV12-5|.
TGTGCTAGTGGTTCGGGAGTCCCCTTGAGCGAGCAGTACTTC
CASGSGVPLSEQYF
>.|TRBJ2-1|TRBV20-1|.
TGCAGTGCCTCCAGCGGGTGGATGGAGTTCTTC
CSASSGWMEFF
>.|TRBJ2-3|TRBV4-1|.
TGCGCCAGCAGCCAAGAGGAGCGGTCCACAGATACGCAGTATTTT
CASSQEERSTDTQYF
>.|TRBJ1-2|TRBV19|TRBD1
TGTGCCAGTAGCGAGAGGGGGCGCGGCTACACCTTC
CASSERGRGYTF
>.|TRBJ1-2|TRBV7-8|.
TGTGCCAGCAGCTTAGGGAGCCTTATATATTTCAACTATGGCTACACCTTC
CASSLGSLIYFNYGYTF
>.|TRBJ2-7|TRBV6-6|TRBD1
TGTGCCAGCAGTTTACAGACAGGGGCGAGGGAGCAGTGCTTC
CASSLQTGAREQCF
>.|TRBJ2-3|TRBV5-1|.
TGCGCCAGCAGCTTGTTATCGGGCCTAGCAGTCACGCAGTATTTT
CASSLLSGLAVTQYF
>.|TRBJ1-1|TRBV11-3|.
TGTGCCAGCAGCTTGTTACGAGGGACTGAAGCTTTCTTT
CASSLLRGTEAFF
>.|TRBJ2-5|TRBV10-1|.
TGCGCCAGCAGTGAGACGGGAGAGGTTGGAGAGACCCAGTACTTC
CASSETGEVGETQYF
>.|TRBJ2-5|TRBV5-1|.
TGCGCCAGCAGCTTGAACAGGGGGGGAGAGACCCAGTACTTC
CASSLNRGGETQYF